These 25 T cell receptor beta chains came from one sample sequenced in a study of T-cell reconstitution after alpha-beta-depleted transplantation in children. Unique molecular identifiers were used in preparing the TCRbeta library. TCRdb reanalysed the PCR reads using MiXCR and keeps one entry per CDR3 protein. The sample holds around 410,000 distinct CDR3 sequences, approximately 11% seen once. The material was PBMCs from the stem cell graft donor, obtained from the stem cell graft. The receptors were sampled from a human donor who donated a stem cell graft to a child with acute myeloid leukemia.

The chain joins TRBV20-1 to TRBJ2-3; D might be TRBD1 (5 bases). Looked up from germline, CDR1 is DFQATT and CDR2 is SNEGSKA (reference sequence). The CDR3 extends over 14 amino acids. Trimming shortened V by 3 bases and J by 1 base, and 11 bases separated the two germline ends. CDR3 protein: CSASYDSGTDTQYF. The CDR3 coding sequence is TGCAGTGCTAGCTACGACAGTGGCACAGATACGCAGTATTTT.

This clonotype has just a few counts. The V gene is TRBV10-3, the J gene TRBJ1-1, with D hard to call. CDR1 and CDR2 from the germline V gene are ENHRY and SYGVKD. V dropped 4 bases and J dropped 5 bases, with 11 bases sitting between them. The CDR3 spans 13 residues. CDR3 nucleotide sequence: TGTGCCATCAGTGCGCGGGGTGGAACTGAAGCTTTCTTT. Translating gives CAISARGGTEAFF.

The CDR3 nucleotides read TGTGCCAGCAGTTCGACTAGCGGAACCGAACAAGAGACCCAGTACTTC. Translating it yields CASSSTSGTEQETQYF. This chain connects TRBV12-3 or TRBV12-4 to TRBJ2-5; 9 bases agree with TRBD2. Trimming cost V 4 bases and J 2 bases; bases outside gene matches: 8. The CDR3 sequence is 16 residues long.

This clonotype showed up many times. J is TRBJ2-7 and V is TRBV5-1; D remains unclear. The V gene's germline CDR1 is SGHRS and CDR2 YFSETQ. The CDR3 spans 10 residues. With 0 bases removed from V and 5 bases from J, the gap between germline ends came to 0 bases. CDR3 DNA: TGCGCCAGCAGCTTGGACGAGCAGTACGTC. Translation gives CASSLDEQYV.

This clonotype was seen ten or more times. This chain uses TRBV5-1 with TRBJ1-1; no definite D call. V lost 2 bases to trimming and J lost 11 bases, with 28 bases between them. CDR3 length: 17 amino acids. The germline V gene has CDR1 SGHRS and CDR2 YFSETQ. CDR3: CASSLVSPGQMPSGAFF. CDR3 DNA: TGCGCCAGCAGCTTAGTTTCTCCGGGCCAGATGCCTTCTGGGGCTTTCTTT.

The J gene is TRBJ1-4, the V gene TRBV12-3 or TRBV12-4; maybe TRBD1 (6 bases). The V end was cut by 7 bases, the J end by 12 bases, with 21 bases between. The CDR3 consists of 14 residues. The chain's CDR3 is CASTQRGGGDELFF. Here the CDR3 DNA reads TGTGCCAGCACCCAAAGGGGGGGCGGTGATGAACTGTTTTTT.

In its sample, this clonotype was seen a few times. The chain links TRBV20-1 to TRBJ2-3, with unresolved D. Germline V gene data show CDR1 as DFQATT and CDR2 as SNEGSKA (reference sequence). Trimming shortened V by 5 bases and J by 6 bases, and 12 bases separated the two germline ends. This CDR3 comprises 12 residues. CDR3 region: CSAPHSDDTQYF. CDR3 nucleotide sequence: TGCAGTGCTCCACACTCTGACGATACGCAGTATTTT.

The J gene is TRBJ2-3, the V gene TRBV15, with TRBD2 identical over 10 bases. Trimming cost V 6 bases and J 5 bases; bases outside gene matches: 5. Germline CDR1 is LNHNV and CDR2 is YYDKDF (reference sequence). This CDR3 has 14 amino acids. The CDR3 loop reads CATRSGGAGDTQYF. The CDR3 DNA reads as TGTGCCACCAGGAGCGGGGGGGCCGGAGATACGCAGTATTTT.

The rearrangement joins TRBV11-2 to TRBJ2-3; a weak D match, TRBD2 (7 bases). CDR3 length: 15 amino acids. The germline CDR1 and CDR2 sequences are SGHAT and FQNNGV. The V end was cut by 5 bases, the J end by 6 bases, with 18 bases between. CDR3: CASSLLRGPGDTQYF. The CDR3 nucleotides read TGTGCCAGCAGCCTCCTGCGGGGGCCAGGGGATACGCAGTATTTT.

This clonotype was seen a handful of times. V is TRBV6-5 and J is TRBJ2-6; 7 positions agree with TRBD2. The germline V gene encodes CDR1 MNHEY and CDR2 SVGAGI. The CDR3 loop spans 16 amino acids. J gave up 0 bases and V 4 bases, and 3 bases lay outside the gene matches. CDR3 sequence (DNA): TGTGCCAGCAGTTCTAGCGGAAGCTCTGGGGCCAACGTCCTGACTTTC. Amino acids: CASSSSGSSGANVLTF.

This clonotype showed up many times. The rearrangement uses TRBV20-1 and TRBJ2-1; possible D gene TRBD1, 5 bases. The germline CDR1 and CDR2 sequences are DFQATT and SNEGSKA (reference sequence). CDR3 size: 12 residues. V was pared by 5 bases and J by 8 bases, with 13 bases between. The CDR3 sequence is CSAEQVADEQFF. In nucleotides, the CDR3 is TGCAGTGCTGAACAGGTGGCGGATGAGCAGTTCTTC.

This clonotype came up a few times. The chain is built from TRBV5-6 and TRBJ1-2, with TRBD1 as a possible D gene (6 bases). The V end was cut by 1 base, the J end by 4 bases, with 11 bases between. This CDR3 has 14 amino acids. Germline CDR1 SGHDT, CDR2 YYEEEE. CDR3 region: CASSLTGTGYGYTF. The CDR3 DNA reads as TGTGCCAGCAGCTTGACAGGGACGGGCTATGGCTACACCTTC.

The rearrangement links TRBV5-1 to TRBJ2-3; no clear D. Germline V gives CDR1 SGHRS, CDR2 YFSETQ. V lost 1 base and J 0 bases, leaving 6 bases between the germline ends. The CDR3 is 14 amino acids. The CDR3 DNA sequence: TGCGCCAGCAGCTTGTCGGAGAGCACAGATACGCAGTATTTT. Its protein product is CASSLSESTDTQYF.

The chain employs TRBV29-1 and TRBJ2-1; D possibly corresponds to TRBD1 (5 bases). Looked up from germline, CDR1 is SQVTM and CDR2 is ANQGSEA. V was shortened by 6 bases and J by 1 base, with 13 bases between the two germline ends. The CDR3 consists of 14 residues. CDR3 in amino acids: CSVTNRFSYNEQFF. CDR3 DNA: TGCAGCGTCACTAACAGGTTTTCCTACAATGAGCAGTTCTTC.

This rearrangement joins TRBV9 to TRBJ2-5; D remains ambiguous. CDR3 length: 14 amino acids. Trimming pared 0 bases from V and 0 bases from J, leaving 6 bases between. Germline V lookup: CDR1 SGDLS, CDR2 YYNGEE. CDR3 bases: TGTGCCAGCAGCGTAGGGCTAAACCAAGAGACCCAGTACTTC. This sequence encodes CASSVGLNQETQYF.

This clonotype was seen at least ten times. The chain carries TRBV12-3 or TRBV12-4 and TRBJ1-5, with 7 nucleotides matching TRBD1. V lost 4 bases and J lost 6; bases outside the gene matches: 6. The CDR3 is 14 amino acids. CDR3 sequence reads: CASSSGGRGQPQHF. As DNA, the CDR3 is TGTGCCAGCAGTTCAGGGGGTCGCGGTCAGCCCCAGCATTTT.

This clonotype was detected only a few times. The rearrangement uses TRBV7-2 and TRBJ2-7, with 10 bases lining up with TRBD2. V was clipped by 2 bases and J by 0 bases; unmatched bases: 4. Germline V lookup: CDR1 SGHTA, CDR2 FQGNSA. The CDR3 extends over 16 amino acids. CDR3 DNA sequence: TGTGCCAGCAGCTTAACGAGCGGGGGGGGCTCCTACGAGCAGTACTTC. Residues: CASSLTSGGGSYEQYF.

This rearrangement joins TRBV27 to TRBJ2-1; D gene unclear. The V end lost 5 bases, the J end lost 4 bases, and 12 bases lay between the germline ends. Germline assignment: CDR1 MNHEY and CDR2 SMNVEV (reference sequence). This CDR3 spans 14 amino acids. This chain's CDR3 is CASSVGPLYNEQFF. The CDR3 nucleotides read TGTGCCAGCAGTGTAGGGCCCTTATACAATGAGCAGTTCTTC.

The sample holds a few counts of this clonotype. CDR3 sequence (DNA): TGCGCCAGCAGCCAACCGGGACAGGGGTTCAAGGGGGCCCAGCATTTT. Translation: CASSQPGQGFKGAQHF. The V and J genes are TRBV4-1 and TRBJ1-5, with 10 positions matching TRBD1. The CDR3 contains 16 residues. Looked up from germline, CDR1 is MGHRA and CDR2 is YSYEKL. V shed 2 bases, J shed 11 bases, and the junction held 12 bases outside the gene matches.

This clonotype was observed a few times. The V call is TRBV30, the J call TRBJ1-4; 8 positions match TRBD1. This CDR3 contains 16 residues. The V gene end was trimmed by 1 base and the J gene end by 1 base; junction bases not matched to a gene: 5. CDR1 and CDR2 (germline): GTSNPN, SVGIG (reference sequence). In nucleotides, the CDR3 is TGTGCCTGGAGTGCTACTGACAGGGGAACTAATGAAAAACTGTTTTTT. Translated, it gives CAWSATDRGTNEKLFF.

This clonotype was seen only a few times. V is TRBV29-1 and J is TRBJ2-1, with a weak D call TRBD2 (6 bases). The germline V gene has CDR1 SQVTM and CDR2 ANQGSEA. Between the trimmed V and J ends, which lost 4 bases and 9 bases, there was a span of 13 bases. This CDR3 spans 12 amino acids. CDR3 sequence: CSVGPGVSEQFF. The CDR3 nucleotides are TGCAGCGTTGGTCCGGGGGTCAGTGAGCAGTTCTTC.

This clonotype was seen just once. J is TRBJ1-5 and V is TRBV20-1, with D unresolved. The CDR3 loop spans 15 amino acids. V gave up 3 bases and J gave up 3 bases, with 15 bases separating them. The V gene's germline CDR1 is DFQATT and CDR2 SNEGSKA (reference sequence). The CDR3 sequence is CSASHPQEINQPQHF. CDR3 nucleotides: TGCAGTGCTAGCCACCCCCAGGAAATCAATCAGCCCCAGCATTTT.

CDR3 nucleotide sequence: TGTGCCAGCAGCCAAGATCTAACGCGAACTGAAGCTTTCTTT. Amino acid sequence: CASSQDLTRTEAFF. The rearrangement joins TRBV3-1 to TRBJ1-1, with no clear D. CDR1 and CDR2 (germline): LGHDT, YNNKEL (reference sequence). Trimming removed 0 bases from V and 5 bases from J, with 10 bases in between. This CDR3 contains 14 residues.

This clonotype has ten or more counts. The rearrangement links TRBV27 to TRBJ2-7; 7 nucleotides line up with TRBD1. The J segment lost 0 bases and the V segment lost 6 bases, leaving 8 bases of the junction unmatched. This CDR3 is built from 15 residues. Looked up from germline, CDR1 is MNHEY and CDR2 is SMNVEV (reference sequence). CDR3 DNA sequence: TGTGCCAGCAGACGGGCAGGACAGGTCTCCTACGAGCAGTACTTC. Translation gives CASRRAGQVSYEQYF.

The table lists this clonotype with many counts. V and J are TRBV12-3 or TRBV12-4 and TRBJ2-1; the match to TRBD2 covers 9 bases. This CDR3 is built from 12 residues. V was pared by 6 bases and J by 12 bases, with 6 bases of the junction left unmatched. CDR3 sequence (DNA): TGTGCCAGCAGCACGACTAGCGGCACGCAGTTCTTC. Translation gives CASSTTSGTQFF.